The 13 T cell receptor beta chains given below trace back to one sample, sequenced in a study of shared clonotypes between healthy human individuals. It was CD45RO-negative cells, positively selected for CCR7, that made up naive CD8 cells, with terminally differentiated effector memory CD45RA+ cells excluded. Clones were read by immunoSEQ multiplex PCR, and TCRdb kept only the in-frame ones, dropping some. The table shows about 2 million clones, with about 95% occurring only once. The sample was naive CD8+ T cells sorted from blood. These receptor sequences come from a man in his late teens or twenties in good health.

The J gene is TRBJ2-5, the V gene TRBV11-2, with no clear D. The DNA end favors TRBJ2-7, so the J call may be wrong. The CDR3 is 13 residues long. Germline assignment: CDR1 SGHAT and CDR2 FQNNGV. CDR3 sequence reads: CASSLSGPYEQYF. The CDR3 nucleotides are TGTGCCAGCAGCTTATCGGGCCCCTACGAGCAGTACTTC.

The rearrangement uses TRBV7-9 and TRBJ2-7; D gene unclear. CDR1 and CDR2 from the germline V gene are SEHNR and FQNEAQ (reference sequence). The CDR3 has 15 residues. V was pared by 0 bases and J by 5 bases, with 14 bases between. For the CDR3, the DNA is TGTGCCAGCAGCTTAGCCGGCAGCTTTATGGACGAGCAGTACTTC. Residues: CASSLAGSFMDEQYF.

The V gene is TRBV9, the J gene TRBJ2-1; no firm D call. V dropped 2 bases and J dropped 5 bases, with 5 bases sitting between them. Germline loops: CDR1 SGDLS, CDR2 YYNGEE. The CDR3 covers 12 residues. This CDR3 is CASSVYDNEQFF. CDR3 DNA sequence: TGTGCCAGCAGCGTTTACGACAATGAGCAGTTCTTC.

The CDR3 loop reads CASTSGWGETQYF. For the CDR3, the DNA is TGTGCCAGCACCTCGGGATGGGGGGAGACCCAGTACTTC. The chain is built from TRBV13 and TRBJ2-5; D is possibly TRBD1 or TRBD2 (5 bases each). The CDR3 has 13 residues. Between the trimmed V and J ends, which lost 7 bases and 5 bases, there was a span of 14 bases. Germline CDR1 is PRHDT and CDR2 is FYEKMQ (reference sequence).

The V call is TRBV7-6, the J call TRBJ2-1, with 12 bases matching TRBD2. The CDR3 consists of 17 residues. V was clipped by 0 bases and J by 0 bases; unmatched bases: 0. In germline, CDR1 is SGHVS, CDR2 FNYEAQ. This CDR3 is CASSLATSGSSYNEQFF. Here the CDR3 DNA reads TGTGCCAGCAGCTTAGCGACTAGCGGGAGCTCCTACAATGAGCAGTTCTTC. Together with reference TRBV7-6 and TRBJ2-1, the CDR3 gives the full variable domain: GAGVSQSPRYKVTKRGQDVALRCDPISGHVSLYWYRQALGQGPEFLTYFNYEAQQDKSGLPNDRFSAERPEGSISTLTIQRTEQRDSAMYRCASSLATSGSSYNEQFFGPGTRLTVL.

This clone has just one count. The CDR3 DNA follows: TGTGCCAGCAGCGTAGGCGGGAGTCCCACAGATACGCAGTATTTT. This codes for CASSVGGSPTDTQYF. V gene TRBV9 combines with J gene TRBJ2-3, with 7 positions matching TRBD2. J was trimmed by 2 bases and V by 0 bases; bases with no gene match: 3. Germline values: CDR1 SGDLS, CDR2 YYNGEE. The CDR3 contains 15 residues.

The rearrangement uses TRBV16 and TRBJ2-7; the D is unclear. V dropped 0 bases and J dropped 0 bases, with 6 bases sitting between them. There are 14 residues in the CDR3. Germline CDR1 and CDR2: KGHSY and FQNENV. CDR3: CASSQSPSSYEQYF. CDR3 bases: TGTGCCAGCAGCCAATCACCCAGCTCCTACGAGCAGTACTTC.

The chain couples TRBV6-5 to TRBJ2-1; 11 bases match TRBD2. The CDR3 runs to 14 residues. The J segment lost 6 bases and the V segment lost 4 bases, leaving 2 bases of the junction unmatched. Germline values: CDR1 MNHEY, CDR2 SVGAGI. CDR3 sequence: CASSFGLAGNEQFF. CDR3 DNA sequence: TGTGCCAGCAGTTTCGGACTAGCGGGCAATGAGCAGTTCTTC.

Worth noting for this clone: The junction and the germline gene differ at one end; a read error may be behind it. The chain is built from TRBV19 and TRBJ2-4, with 9 bases matching TRBD1. The CDR3 length is 12 residues. CDR1 and CDR2 from the germline V gene are LNHDA and SQIVND (reference sequence). The CDR3 sequence: CASSGPGQGGVF. The CDR3 coding sequence is TGTGCCAGTAGTGGCCCGGGACAGGGAGGCGTCTTC. Full variable domain (outside the CDR3, taken from reference TRBV19 and TRBJ2-4): DGGITQSPKYLFRKEGQNVTLSCEQNLNHDAMYWYRQDPGQGLRLIYYSQIVNDFQKGDIAEGYSVSREKKESFPLTVTSAQKNPTAFYLCASSGPGQGGVFGAGTRLSVL.

The chain recombines TRBV7-6 with TRBJ1-1; D gene unclear. Germline CDR1 reads SGHVS; CDR2 reads FNYEAQ. Trimming left V 5 bases short and J 0 bases short, with 10 bases between. The CDR3 contains 14 residues. The CDR3 spells CASSAERVNTEAFF. CDR3 coding DNA: TGTGCCAGCAGCGCCGAGCGGGTGAACACTGAAGCTTTCTTT.

The chain combines TRBV9 with TRBJ1-2; D unclear. Germline lookup yields CDR1 SGDLS and CDR2 YYNGEE. With 3 bases removed from V and 4 bases from J, the gap between germline ends came to 16 bases. This CDR3 comprises 15 residues. The CDR3 region has the DNA TGTGCCAGCAGCGCGGACGGTGGTTCGGGCTATGGCTACACCTTC. It specifies CASSADGGSGYGYTF. Supplemented by reference TRBV9 and TRBJ1-2, the full variable domain reads DSGVTQTPKHLITATGQRVTLRCSPRSGDLSVYWYQQSLDQGLQFLIQYYNGEERAKGNILERFSAQQFPDLHSELNLSSLELGDSALYFCASSADGGSGYGYTFGSGTRLTVV.

This rearrangement joins TRBV9 to TRBJ2-2, with TRBD1 as a possible D gene (7 bases). Germline values: CDR1 SGDLS, CDR2 YYNGEE. CDR3 size: 15 residues. V was pared by 7 bases and J by 5 bases, with 18 bases between. In DNA form, the CDR3 reads TGTGCCAGCGCCGGCGGGGACAGTTTAACCGGGGAGCTGTTTTTT. Residues: CASAGGDSLTGELFF. The variable domain in full, with the rest retrieved from reference TRBV9 and TRBJ2-2, is DSGVTQTPKHLITATGQRVTLRCSPRSGDLSVYWYQQSLDQGLQFLIQYYNGEERAKGNILERFSAQQFPDLHSELNLSSLELGDSALYFCASAGGDSLTGELFFGEGSRLTVL.

CDR3 region: CASSASLRFLDNEQFF. The CDR3 DNA follows: TGTGCCAGCAGCGCCTCGTTAAGGTTTCTCGATAATGAGCAGTTCTTC. The V and J genes are TRBV9 and TRBJ2-1; D is uncertain. V lost 3 bases and J lost 7, with 20 bases in between. The germline V gene encodes CDR1 SGDLS and CDR2 YYNGEE. The length of the CDR3 is 16 residues.